The 21 T cell receptor beta chains given below trace back to one sample, sequenced in a study of OX40 agonist ivuxolimab in advanced cancers. The method was immunoSEQ multiplex PCR; TCRdb's version includes in-frame clones alone and lacks a portion of them. The sample records roughly 81,000 clones, 88% being singletons. The specimen comprised CD4+ or CD8+ T cells sorted from blood, sampled in a trial of the OX40 agonist ivuxolimab. These receptors were taken from an adult with an advanced solid tumor such as melanoma, head and neck, liver or kidney cancer.

J is TRBJ1-3 and V is TRBV10-3, with a weak D call TRBD1 (6 bases). With 8 bases removed from V and 1 base from J, the gap between germline ends came to 12 bases. The CDR3 spans 14 residues. Germline lookup yields CDR1 ENHRY and CDR2 SYGVKD. This CDR3 is CAIGTGMSGNTIYF. CDR3 coding DNA: TGTGCCATCGGAACAGGGATGTCTGGAAACACCATATATTTT.

This chain uses TRBV28 with TRBJ1-5; TRBD1 aligns across 11 bases. Germline CDR1 is MDHEN and CDR2 is SYDVKM. CDR3 length equals 16 residues. Losses at the gene ends were 2 bases for V and 7 bases for J; bases not matched to a gene: 7. CDR3 coding DNA: TGTGCCAGCAGTTTAATTGGGACAGGGGGTACCCAGCCCCAGCATTTT. It encodes CASSLIGTGGTQPQHF.

V and J are TRBV4-1 and TRBJ2-1; D is undetermined. Trimming removed 1 base from V and 6 bases from J, with 13 bases in between. Germline CDR1 reads MGHRA; CDR2 reads YSYEKL. The CDR3 totals 15 residues. CDR3 bases: TGCGCCAGCAGCCAAGTATTCCAGTACGTCAATGAGCAGTTCTTC. Its protein product is CASSQVFQYVNEQFF.

The CDR3 DNA follows: TGTGCCAGTAGTACCCGACAGGGACTGGGCTATGGCTACACCTTC. It yields the protein CASSTRQGLGYGYTF. The rearrangement uses TRBV19 and TRBJ1-2; 7 bases line up with TRBD1. This CDR3 has 15 residues. Germline lookup yields CDR1 LNHDA and CDR2 SQIVND (reference sequence). V lost 4 bases, J lost 4 bases, and 9 bases stayed unmatched.

The V and J genes are TRBV28 and TRBJ2-1; 7 bases align to TRBD2. Germline trimming cut 3 bases from V and 8 bases from J; bases unmatched to any gene: 1. Germline V CDR1 and CDR2: MDHEN, SYDVKM. The CDR3 is 12 amino acids. The CDR3 here is CASSLGGYEQFF. The CDR3 region has the DNA TGTGCCAGCAGTTTGGGAGGGTATGAGCAGTTCTTC.

This sequence joins TRBV6-6 and TRBJ2-3, with a possible D match to TRBD1 (5 bases). CDR3 length equals 13 residues. From germline, CDR1 is MNHNY and CDR2 SVGAGI (reference sequence). The V end lost 9 bases, the J end lost 4 bases, and 14 bases lay between the germline ends. This chain's CDR3 is CASKGGAADTQYF. The CDR3 nucleotides are TGTGCCAGTAAGGGTGGGGCGGCAGATACGCAGTATTTT.

The V gene is TRBV9, the J gene TRBJ2-7, with D maybe TRBD1 (6 bases). V gave up 2 bases and J gave up 1 base, with 10 bases separating them. The CDR3 runs to 14 residues. The germline V gene encodes CDR1 SGDLS and CDR2 YYNGEE. CDR3 amino acids: CASSVSGQSYEQYF. CDR3 DNA: TGTGCCAGCAGCGTCTCCGGACAGTCCTACGAGCAGTACTTC.

Of note for this clone: The CDR3 does not end in the conserved phenylalanine or tryptophan, so this is likely a read error. The genes are TRBV7-6 and TRBJ1-6; D possibly corresponds to TRBD1 (5 bases). The CDR3 is 13 residues long. Trimming removed 1 base at V and 8 bases at J, with 6 bases between. The germline V gene has CDR1 SGHVS and CDR2 FNYEAQ. This CDR3 reads CASSLGGDSPLHL. The DNA of the CDR3 is TGTGCCAGCAGCTTAGGGGGGGATTCACCCCTCCACCTT.

The chain combines TRBV5-6 with TRBJ2-7; TRBD2 might be the D (6 bases). The V end lost 0 bases, the J end lost 5 bases, and 12 bases lay between the germline ends. The CDR3 is 14 amino acids. Germline CDR1 reads SGHDT; CDR2 reads YYEEEE. CDR3 DNA sequence: TGTGCCAGCAGCTTGGAACTCGGGAGACACGAGCAGTACTTC. This sequence encodes CASSLELGRHEQYF.

This clone is a singleton in its sample. The chain is built from TRBV4-3 and TRBJ2-2, with D unclear. The CDR3 is made up of 15 amino acids. Germline values: CDR1 LGHNA, CDR2 YSLEER. Trimming shortened V by 1 base and J by 3 bases, and 9 bases separated the two germline ends. CDR3 in amino acids: CASSQVTRDTGELFF. The DNA of the CDR3 is TGCGCCAGCAGCCAAGTTACACGCGACACCGGGGAGCTGTTTTTT.

This sequence joins TRBV6-6 and TRBJ2-1; 9 bases are a match to TRBD1. V gave up 5 bases and J gave up 3 bases; unmatched junction bases: 5. The germline V gene encodes CDR1 MNHNY and CDR2 SVGAGI (reference sequence). The CDR3 loop spans 15 amino acids. The CDR3 nucleotides read TGTGCCAGCAGTCTACCGGGACAGGGCTACAATGAGCAGTTCTTC. It specifies CASSLPGQGYNEQFF.

The chain couples TRBV18 to TRBJ2-3; D may be TRBD1 or TRBD2 (5 bases each). From germline, CDR1 is KGHSH and CDR2 LQKENI. V gave up 6 bases and J gave up 0 bases, with 13 bases separating them. This CDR3 is 15 amino acids long. The CDR3 DNA reads as TGTGCCAGCTCCGGGACGGTGTCTAGCACAGATACGCAGTATTTT. This translates into CASSGTVSSTDTQYF.

This clone was seen just once. V and J are TRBV5-6 and TRBJ1-4, with D uncertain. V lost 4 bases to trimming and J lost 5 bases, with 18 bases between them. CDR3 size: 16 residues. Looked up from germline, CDR1 is SGHDT and CDR2 is YYEEEE. CDR3 residues: CASSPMDGAQNEKLFF. CDR3 coding DNA: TGTGCCAGCAGCCCGATGGACGGAGCCCAGAATGAAAAACTGTTTTTT.

This clone was found a few times. The J gene is TRBJ1-5, the V gene TRBV6-4, with D maybe TRBD1 (6 bases). V was pared by 4 bases and J by 4 bases, with 8 bases between. Germline CDR1 reads MRHNA; CDR2 reads SNTAGT. The CDR3 has 13 amino acids. CDR3 nucleotide sequence: TGTGCCAGCAGTGCGGACAGTAATCAGCCCCAGCATTTT. This translates into CASSADSNQPQHF.

This clone has only one observation. The V gene is TRBV11-2, the J gene TRBJ1-1; a possible D gene is TRBD1 (5 bases). CDR3 size: 15 residues. CDR1 is SGHAT and CDR2 is FQNNGV in the germline V gene. Trimming shortened V by 0 bases and J by 3 bases, and 11 bases separated the two germline ends. The CDR3 sequence is CASSLDGGVHTEAFF. CDR3 coding DNA: TGTGCCAGCAGCTTAGACGGGGGGGTCCACACTGAAGCTTTCTTT. The whole variable domain, filled in from reference TRBV11-2 and TRBJ1-1, reads EAGVAQSPRYKIIEKRQSVAFWCNPISGHATLYWYQQILGQGPKLLIQFQNNGVVDDSQLPKDRFSAERLKGVDSTLKIQPAKLEDSAVYLCASSLDGGVHTEAFFGQGTRLTVV.

The chain joins TRBV9 to TRBJ1-2; D call uncertain. Trimming took 4 bases from V and 7 from J, leaving 11 bases between them. The V gene's germline CDR1 is SGDLS and CDR2 YYNGEE. This CDR3 contains 12 residues. Written as DNA, the CDR3 is TGTGCCAGCAGCAGATTTGGGTCTGGCTACACCTTC. Residues: CASSRFGSGYTF. The variable domain in full, completed from reference TRBV9 and TRBJ1-2, reads DSGVTQTPKHLITATGQRVTLRCSPRSGDLSVYWYQQSLDQGLQFLIQYYNGEERAKGNILERFSAQQFPDLHSELNLSSLELGDSALYFCASSRFGSGYTFGSGTRLTVV.

This chain joins TRBV7-3 and TRBJ1-2, with D possibly being TRBD1 (5 bases). Trimming pared 4 bases from V and 2 bases from J, leaving 14 bases between. The CDR3 is 15 residues long. The V gene's germline CDR1 is SGHTA and CDR2 FQGTGA. The CDR3 protein is CASSSTWGSNYGYTF. CDR3 in DNA: TGTGCCAGCAGCTCGACTTGGGGGTCAAACTATGGCTACACCTTC.

This chain uses TRBV19 with TRBJ2-2; maybe TRBD2 (7 bases). The V gene's germline CDR1 is LNHDA and CDR2 SQIVND (reference sequence). V dropped 5 bases and J dropped 5 bases, with 24 bases sitting between them. This CDR3 region has 18 residues. The CDR3 region is CASSPKRRGGAETGELFF. The CDR3 DNA is TGTGCCAGTAGTCCTAAGAGACGTGGGGGGGCCGAGACCGGGGAGCTGTTTTTT.

This clone was counted once. The rearrangement uses TRBV5-1 and TRBJ2-1, with D perhaps assigned TRBD1 or TRBD2 (5 bases each). Trimming pared 5 bases from V and 3 bases from J, leaving 15 bases between. The CDR3 is 15 amino acids. Germline CDR1 is SGHRS and CDR2 is YFSETQ. The DNA of the CDR3 is TGCGCCAGCAGTTCTACTAGTGGGGGCTACAATGAGCAGTTCTTC. This sequence encodes CASSSTSGGYNEQFF.

This chain uses TRBV18 with TRBJ1-5; the D is unclear. The V gene lost 4 bases and the J gene lost 5 bases, with 9 bases spanning the gap. This CDR3 is built from 13 residues. The germline V gene has CDR1 KGHSH and CDR2 LQKENI. The CDR3 nucleotides read TGTGCCAGCTCACTCACGGAGGATCAGCCCCAGCATTTT. This gives the protein CASSLTEDQPQHF.

J is TRBJ2-7 and V is TRBV2, with D perhaps assigned TRBD1 or TRBD2 (6 bases each). V lost 7 bases, J lost 0 bases, and 16 bases lay in between. The CDR3 is 15 amino acids. Looked up from germline, CDR1 is SNHLY and CDR2 is FYNNEI. The CDR3 loop is CASKGGRNFSYEQYF. The CDR3 region has the DNA TGTGCCAGCAAGGGGGGCAGGAACTTCTCCTACGAGCAGTACTTC.